This is a list of T cell receptor beta chains from one sample in a study of OX40 agonist ivuxolimab in advanced cancers. Generated by immunoSEQ multiplex PCR, the TCRdb table keeps only in-frame clones and is missing some. The sample lists roughly 100,000 clones, approximately 93% seen once, with 0.25% to 0.3% in the top ten. The sample was CD4+ or CD8+ T cells sorted from blood, taken in a trial of the OX40 agonist ivuxolimab. Receptors originate from an adult with an advanced solid tumor such as melanoma, head and neck, liver or kidney cancer. Both conserved end residues are part of each CDR3. The D gene is left open where the match is weak. The size entry is marked missing in some rows and otherwise reads once, few, many or a size class.

D	J	size	V	CDR3	DNA
.	TRBJ2-6	.	TRBV30	CAWSVSGANVLTF	TGTGCCTGGAGTGTATCTGGGGCCAACGTCCTGACTTTC
.	TRBJ1-2	.	TRBV7-2	CASSLAPGYGYTF	TGTGCCAGCAGCTTAGCGCCAGGATATGGCTACACCTTC
TRBD1	TRBJ1-1	.	TRBV2	CASYDRGSTTEAFF	TGTGCCAGCTACGACAGGGGTTCGACCACTGAAGCTTTCTTT
TRBD2	TRBJ2-7	.	TRBV7-2	CASSFRLAGSYEQYF	TGTGCCAGCAGCTTCCGCTTAGCGGGGAGCTACGAGCAGTACTTC
.	TRBJ1-1	few	TRBV10-3	CANRAQWNTEAFF	TGTGCCAATCGGGCCCAGTGGAACACTGAAGCTTTCTTT
.	TRBJ1-3	.	TRBV6-5	CASTGRAGNTIYF	TGTGCCAGCACCGGAAGGGCTGGAAACACCATATATTTT
TRBD1	TRBJ1-1	.	TRBV18	CASSPLALTGVTEAFF	TGTGCCAGCTCACCATTGGCGTTGACAGGGGTCACTGAAGCTTTCTTT
.	TRBJ2-2	.	TRBV4-2	CASSETGPRAGELFF	TGTGCCAGCAGCGAAACAGGGCCCAGGGCCGGGGAGCTGTTTTTT
.	TRBJ2-3	.	TRBV7-2	CASSWAPLSTDTQYF	TGTGCCAGCAGCTGGGCGCCCCTTAGCACAGATACGCAGTATTTT
.	TRBJ1-3	.	TRBV4-2	CASSQVVNTIYF	TGTGCCAGCAGCCAAGTGGTGAACACCATATATTTT
TRBD1	TRBJ2-3	.	TRBV2	CASSVRGQGSDTQYF	TGTGCCAGCAGTGTAAGGGGACAGGGTTCAGATACGCAGTATTTT
TRBD1	TRBJ1-1	.	TRBV13	CASSFDRVNTEAFF	TGTGCCAGCAGCTTCGACAGGGTAAACACTGAAGCTTTCTTT
.	TRBJ2-7	.	TRBV28	CASSAGYEQYF	TGTGCCAGCAGTGCCGGCTACGAGCAGTACTTC
TRBD1	TRBJ1-5	.	TRBV4-2	CASSQRDREQPQHF	TGTGCCAGCAGCCAGAGGGACAGGGAACAGCCCCAGCATTTT
.	TRBJ1-1	.	TRBV30	CAWSVSHNTEAFF	TGTGCCTGGAGTGTATCGCACAACACTGAAGCTTTCTTT
.	TRBJ2-2	.	TRBV30	CAWSGSGRTGELFF	TGTGCCTGGAGTGGGAGCGGCCGAACCGGGGAGCTGTTTTTT